Listed here are 8 T cell receptor beta chains from one sample, sequenced in a study of CD8 T cells in Susac syndrome (dated by TCRdb to between 2019 and 2020). The library was obtained by the immunoSEQ multiplex PCR assay. RNA was extracted using the RNeasy kit, and about 0.45 to 1 ug of the RNA was reverse transcribed with random hexamers. TCRdb reanalyzed the raw reads on its own, using fastp at Q25 for trimming and MiXCR for clone calling, and kept in-frame beta chains. Each entry merges the rows of one CDR3 protein and shows their most common DNA and genes. This sample comprises some 94,000 distinct CDR3 sequences, roughly 94% of them detected only once. 0.3% to 0.35% of the sample is taken by the ten largest. Material: CD4+ T cells from PBMCs. These receptors originate from a human donor with Susac syndrome.

The rearrangement joins TRBV28 to TRBJ2-3; D remains ambiguous. The V end was cut by 7 bases, the J end by 10 bases, with 18 bases between. The CDR3 has 13 residues. Germline assignment: CDR1 MDHEN and CDR2 SYDVKM. CDR3 DNA sequence: TGTGCCAGCAATGCTCCGGCGGCTCGTGCGCAGTATTTT. As protein: CASNAPAARAQYF. Supplemented by reference TRBV28 and TRBJ2-3, the full variable domain reads DVKVTQSSRYLVKRTGEKVFLECVQDMDHENMFWYRQDPGLGLRLIYFSYDVKMKEKGDIPEGYSVSREKKERFSLILESASTNQTSMYLCASNAPAARAQYFGPGTRLTVL.

This clonotype was recorded once. The V call is TRBV29-1, the J call TRBJ2-5; a weak D match, TRBD1 (6 bases). CDR1 and CDR2 (germline): SQVTM, ANQGSEA. The CDR3 covers 13 residues. The V end lost 5 bases, the J end lost 5 bases, and 15 bases lay between the germline ends. Here the CDR3 reads CSVRGKMVETQYF. The CDR3 DNA is TGCAGCGTTAGGGGGAAAATGGTCGAGACCCAGTACTTC.

The chain couples TRBV5-1 to TRBJ2-5; 9 bases are a match to TRBD2. Germline V CDR1 and CDR2: SGHRS, YFSETQ. V trimming: 0 bases; J trimming: 3 bases; junction bases outside the gene matches: 3. The CDR3 covers 15 residues. DNA for the CDR3: TGCGCCAGCAGCTTGGCGGTAGCGGGGGAAGAGACCCAGTACTTC. Translated, it gives CASSLAVAGEETQYF.

CDR3 loop: CASSLSATGNYGYTF. The CDR3 DNA follows: TGCGCCAGCAGCTTATCTGCGACAGGGAACTATGGCTACACCTTC. The rearrangement joins TRBV5-1 to TRBJ1-2, with 7 bases aligning to TRBD1. This CDR3 spans 15 amino acids. CDR1 is SGHRS and CDR2 is YFSETQ in the germline V gene. V shed 2 bases, J shed 2 bases, and the junction held 6 bases outside the gene matches.

This rearrangement joins TRBV30 to TRBJ2-7; the match to TRBD2 covers 10 bases. The ends lost 6 bases at V and 5 bases at J; junction bases unmatched: 10. Germline CDR1 reads GTSNPN; CDR2 reads SVGIG (reference sequence). This CDR3 is built from 14 residues. Here the CDR3 DNA reads TGTGCCTGCGGCCGAGCGGGGGGGTTGGACGAGCAGTACTTC. Its protein product is CACGRAGGLDEQYF.

The V gene is TRBV30, the J gene TRBJ2-3; tentatively, D is TRBD2 (7 bases). The germline V gene encodes CDR1 GTSNPN and CDR2 SVGIG (reference sequence). V was pared by 5 bases and J by 7 bases, with 16 bases between. The CDR3 has 13 residues. This CDR3 reads CAWAKGGQNTQYF. The CDR3 DNA reads as TGTGCCTGGGCGAAGGGGGGGCAAAATACGCAGTATTTT.

The chain carries TRBV20-1 and TRBJ1-1, with TRBD1 matching 7 bases. CDR1 is DFQATT and CDR2 is SNEGSKA in the germline V gene (reference sequence). J gave up 3 bases and V 0 bases, and 4 bases lay outside the gene matches. The CDR3 is 14 amino acids. CDR3 sequence reads: CSARERGRYTEAFF. For the CDR3, the DNA is TGCAGTGCTAGAGAGAGGGGGCGTTACACTGAAGCTTTCTTT.

Here the CDR3 reads CASSARDKAYEQYF. The CDR3, as DNA: TGTGCCAGTAGTGCCAGGGATAAAGCCTACGAGCAGTACTTC. The genes are TRBV19 and TRBJ2-7; D is possibly TRBD1 (5 bases). The CDR3 runs to 14 residues. The germline V gene has CDR1 LNHDA and CDR2 SQIVND (reference sequence). V lost 5 bases and J 2 bases, leaving 13 bases between the germline ends.